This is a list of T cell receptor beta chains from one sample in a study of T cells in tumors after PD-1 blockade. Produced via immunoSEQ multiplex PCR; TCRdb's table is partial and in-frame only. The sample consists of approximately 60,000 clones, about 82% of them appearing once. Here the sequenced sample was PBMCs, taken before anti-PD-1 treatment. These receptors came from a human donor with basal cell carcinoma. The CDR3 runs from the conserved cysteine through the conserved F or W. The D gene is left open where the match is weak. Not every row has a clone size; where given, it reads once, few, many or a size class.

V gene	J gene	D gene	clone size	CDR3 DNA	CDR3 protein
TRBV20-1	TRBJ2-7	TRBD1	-	TGCAGTGTTTCCCAGGGGGACGAGCAGTACTTC	CSVSQGDEQYF
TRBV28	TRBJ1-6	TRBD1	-	TGTGCCAGCAGTTACCGGGACAGGGCTTATTCACCCCTCCACTTT	CASSYRDRAYSPLHF
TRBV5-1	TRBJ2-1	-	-	TGCGCCAGCAGCTTGACCGCGGAGCAGTTCTTC	CASSLTAEQFF
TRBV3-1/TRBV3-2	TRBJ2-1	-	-	TGTGCCAGCAGCCAAGAAATGGACGGAAACGGTCCGTTCTTC	CASSQEMDGNGPFF
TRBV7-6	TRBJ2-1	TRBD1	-	TGTGCCAGCAGCCCGAACAGGGGGAATGAGCAGTTCTTC	CASSPNRGNEQFF
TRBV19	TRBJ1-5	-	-	TGTGCCAGTAGTACCGGAACGCAGAATCAGCCCCAGCATTTT	CASSTGTQNQPQHF
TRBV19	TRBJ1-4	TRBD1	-	TGTGCCAGTAGCCGAGCTAGGACAGGGCTAAATGAAAAACTGTTTTTT	CASSRARTGLNEKLFF
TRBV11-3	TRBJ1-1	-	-	TGTGCCAGCAGCTCCGGAGACAGGACGAACACTGAAGCTTTCTTT	CASSSGDRTNTEAFF
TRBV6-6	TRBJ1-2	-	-	TGTGCCAGCAGTTACGAGGGAGGTTCTTCTGGCTACACCTTC	CASSYEGGSSGYTF
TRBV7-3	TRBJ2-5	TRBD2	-	TGTGCCAGCAGCCCTTATGGGGGAGGGGAGACCCAGTACTTC	CASSPYGGGETQYF
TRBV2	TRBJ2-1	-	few	TGTGCCAGCAGACAGAGGGACTACAATGAGCAGTTCTTC	CASRQRDYNEQFF
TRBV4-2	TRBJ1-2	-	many	TGTGCCAGCAGCCAGGACACAGGAGGCTACACCTTC	CASSQDTGGYTF
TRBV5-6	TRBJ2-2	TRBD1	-	TGTGCCAGCAGCTGGAGGACAGGGAACACCGGGGAGCTGTTTTTT	CASSWRTGNTGELFF
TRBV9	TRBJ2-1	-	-	TGTGCCAGCAGCGTAGAAGGGGGGGCCCTCTCTGATGAGCAGTTCTTC	CASSVEGGALSDEQFF
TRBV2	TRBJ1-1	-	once	TGTGCCAGCACCCTGGCCCAGAGGGGCACTGAAGCTTTCTTT	CASTLAQRGTEAFF
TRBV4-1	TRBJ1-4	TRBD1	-	TGCGCCAGCAGCCAATACGGGACAGGGTTCGGTGAAAAACTGTTTTTT	CASSQYGTGFGEKLFF
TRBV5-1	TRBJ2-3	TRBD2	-	TGCGCCAGCAGCTTGGGGCGGGGGGCTAGCACAGATACGCAGTATTTT	CASSLGRGASTDTQYF
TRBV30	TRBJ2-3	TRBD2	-	TGTGCCTGGAGCGGGACTAGCGGGGTAGATACGCAGTATTTT	CAWSGTSGVDTQYF
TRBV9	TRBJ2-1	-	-	TGTGCCAGCAGCACCCGGGACCACCCAAATGAGCAGTTCTTC	CASSTRDHPNEQFF